Included here is one T cell receptor (beta chain) sequence, with context. Its antigen is unknown. cDNA synthesis used the whole RNA isolate, giving expressed TCRB sequences. Measured with immunoSEQ multiplex PCR; TCRdb has only the in-frame clones, and not every one. The table lists roughly 120,000 clones, approximately 39% of them singletons. This sample is drawn from a study of beta chain features in type 1 diabetes. The overall study: Healthy donors, compared against patients, showed similar age, gender and cell yields. The number of sorted cells examined across all samples was under 130,000,000.

Whole-study results and caveats: Relative to healthy donors, patients appeared to have naive, central memory and Treg TCRB repertoires that were more similar.

Via CD45RO/CCR7/CD25/CD127/CD95/CD27, cells of the CD4+ naive, central memory, regulatory and stem cell-like memory subsets were sorted. This CDR3 region has 16 residues. The ends were cut back, 2 bases at V and 1 base at J, with 15 bases in the middle. In germline, CDR1 is GTSNPN, CDR2 SVGIG (reference sequence). Material: stem cell memory CD4+ T cells from blood. The sequence was obtained from a woman aged 18-29 years in good health. The chain employs TRBV30 and TRBJ1-5; maybe TRBD1 (5 bases). CDR3 DNA: TGTGCCTGGAGTTGGGGGACGGGACTCAGCAATCAGCCCCAGCATTTT. Its protein product is CAWSWGTGLSNQPQHF.